The clone carrying this TCR beta chain was detected once. What it recognizes is unknown. The sample is drawn from a study of T cell responses to AZD1222 COVID-19 vaccine. Deletions cut 0 bases from V and 0 bases from J, with 8 bases between. Germline CDR1 is MGHRA and CDR2 is YSYEKL. The CDR3 runs 15 residues. Sequencing was performed with immunoSEQ multiplex PCR; in TCRdb, only in-frame clones are kept and a portion is missing. The sample lists 140,000 to 150,000 clones; about 93% were seen once. Study-wide results and limits: The span of vaccine-associated CD4 TCRs extended across spike, with dominance at 160-218 and 743-854. Increases in Spike-specific TCR breadth and depth were seen after two AZD1222 doses.

The chain joins TRBV4-1 to TRBJ1-1; D gene ambiguous. This TCR derives from an adult in good health. The input for sequencing was peripheral blood, taken on day 0 of AZD1222 vaccination. The CDR3 reads CASSQDRMVNTEAFF. The CDR3 DNA sequence: TGCGCCAGCAGCCAAGATCGTATGGTGAACACTGAAGCTTTCTTT.